Sequencing of this T cell receptor beta chain was carried out in a study of cytomegalovirus exposure and HLA in healthy donors. PCR involved 60 Vbeta and 13 Jbeta primers. Profiled with immunoSEQ multiplex PCR; TCRdb holds only in-frame clones, not every one. Of around 84,000 clones listed, approximately 80% were seen once; the top ten hold roughly 13%. The receptor was derived from a human donor in good health. Sequenced sample: PBMCs.

CDR3 DNA sequence: TGTGCCAGCAGCGCAAGCGTACAGGGCCCGAACACTGAAGCTTTCTTT. Translated: CASSASVQGPNTEAFF. This chain joins TRBV9 and TRBJ1-1; possible D gene TRBD1, 6 bases. Looked up from germline, CDR1 is SGDLS and CDR2 is YYNGEE. CDR3 length equals 16 residues. The V and J ends lost 3 bases and 1 base respectively, with 16 bases between them.